The next 20 T cell receptor gamma chains were all read from a single sample in a study of gamma delta lymphoproliferative disorders and STAT genes. TCRdb re-called the multiplex PCR reads using CATT. The sample lists about 1,000 gamma-chain clones, roughly 28% seen once, with about 26% in the top ten. PBMCs from patients and controls supplied the genomic DNA for sequencing. The sample was blood. Receptors originate from a human donor in good health.

About this clone: This may stem from a read error, because a much larger clone lies one nucleotide away. It is unclear where the CDR3 begins or ends on the DNA, so no DNA is shown, and the CDR3 is as TCRdb lists it. The sample contains more than one DNA sequence encoding this CDR3. The V gene is given as TRGV11, and no J gene call is available. TRGV11 is an ORF, with its function uncertain. The CDR3 is made up of 20 amino acids, end residues included. CDR3 residues: CACWIKRIIIRNSLAVEQHF.

Sample share makes this clone large. J is TRGJ1 or TRGJ2 and V is TRGV5. The J gene, not given by TCRdb, was assigned here from a germline match of the nucleotide sequence. J lost 4 bases, V lost 3 bases, and 12 bases had no gene match. The CDR3 consists of 15 residues. Germline CDR1 reads VINAFY; CDR2 reads YDVSNSKD. CDR3 nucleotides: TGTGCCACCTGGGACGTCTTGGGGCCCTATTATAAGAAACTCTTT. This translates into CATWDVLGPYYKKLF.

Judged by abundance, this clone is large. The gene calls are TRGV10 and TRGJP1. TCRdb records no J gene; here it was assigned by comparing the DNA to germline. TRGV10 is classed as an ORF, of uncertain function. Trimming at V came to 8 bases and at J to 0 bases, leaving 13 bases not matched to a gene. This CDR3 region has 17 residues. CDR3 sequence (DNA): TGTGCTGCGTGGGGATTGGGGGGGAATACCACTGGTTGGTTCAAGATATTT. Translating it yields CAAWGLGGNTTGWFKIF.

Comments on this clone: It is unclear where the CDR3 begins or ends on the DNA, so no DNA is shown, and the CDR3 is as TCRdb lists it. The V gene call is TRGV11, and the J gene call is absent. TRGV11 is given ORF status, its function remaining uncertain. The CDR3 comprises 16 residues, both ends counted. CDR3 amino acids: CTTVPAGLGGEDKKLF.

This clone is medium-sized within its sample. The chain uses TRGV9 and TRGJ1 or TRGJ2. The J gene comes from matching the DNA to germline here; TCRdb lacks it. This CDR3 comprises 10 residues. Per germline, CDR1 GITISATS and CDR2 ISYDGTV (reference sequence). The junction had 3 bases not matched to a gene; V was cut back by 5 bases and J by 8 bases. CDR3 amino acids: CALWVDKKLF. CDR3 sequence (DNA): TGTGCCTTGTGGGTGGATAAGAAACTCTTT.

By its share, this clone is large. The chain combines TRGV2 with TRGJP2. TCRdb leaves out the J gene; it was filled in here by matching the DNA to germline. V was pared by 3 bases and J by 2 bases, with 3 bases of the junction left unmatched. The length of the CDR3 is 14 residues. The germline V gene encodes CDR1 EGSNGY and CDR2 YDSYNSKV. CDR3 loop: CATWDLSSDWIKTF. The CDR3, as DNA: TGTGCCACCTGGGACCTGAGTAGTGATTGGATCAAGACGTTT.

By frequency in the sample, this clone is large. The rearrangement joins TRGV4 to TRGJP1. No J gene is reported in TCRdb; it was inferred here by comparing the DNA with germline. The ends lost 5 bases at V and 0 bases at J; junction bases unmatched: 12. The CDR3 has 17 residues. CDR1 is EGSTGY, CDR2 YDSYTSSV, per germline. The CDR3 DNA sequence: TGTGCCACCTGGGCAAAAGGACGGGATACCACTGGTTGGTTCAAGATATTT. It translates to CATWAKGRDTTGWFKIF.

The rearrangement joins TRGV9 to TRGJP1. No J segment appears in TCRdb, so it was assigned here by matching the sequence to germline. The CDR3 spans 15 residues. The V gene's germline CDR1 is GITISATS and CDR2 ISYDGTV (reference sequence). V was pared by 0 bases and J by 6 bases, with 7 bases of the junction left unmatched. CDR3 residues: CALWEVQGSGWFKIF. The CDR3 nucleotides read TGTGCCTTGTGGGAGGTGCAAGGATCTGGTTGGTTCAAGATATTT.

Within the sample, this clone is large. The CDR3 sequence: CATWDCAGHYYKKLF. For the CDR3, the DNA is TGTGCCACCTGGGATTGCGCGGGGCATTATTATAAGAAACTCTTT. The rearrangement uses TRGV4 and TRGJ1 or TRGJ2. In the absence of a J gene in TCRdb, the DNA was matched to germline to assign it here. The ends lost 3 bases at V and 2 bases at J; junction bases unmatched: 10. Germline V gene lookup returns CDR1 EGSTGY and CDR2 YDSYTSSV. The CDR3 is 15 residues long.

V and J are TRGV2 and TRGJ1 or TRGJ2. The J gene is absent in TCRdb and was assigned here via DNA matching to germline. CDR1 is EGSNGY, CDR2 YDSYNSKV, per germline. The CDR3 is made up of 11 amino acids. Unmatched junction bases numbered 7, after V lost 2 bases and J lost 12 bases. In DNA, the CDR3 is TGTGCCACCTGGGACGCGCGTAGGAAACTCTTT. Its translation is CATWDARRKLF.

This clone is medium-sized within its sample. This rearrangement joins TRGV9 to TRGJ1 or TRGJ2. Assignment of the J gene here rests on matching the DNA to germline, because TCRdb gives none. The V gene's germline CDR1 is GITISATS and CDR2 ISYDGTV (reference sequence). This CDR3 spans 12 amino acids. The ends lost 3 bases at V and 1 base at J; junction bases unmatched: 0. The CDR3 sequence: CALWENYYKKLF. The CDR3 region has the DNA TGTGCCTTGTGGGAGAATTATTATAAGAAACTCTTT.

This clone is large by share. The genes are TRGV4 and TRGJ1 or TRGJ2. No J gene was available from TCRdb, and it was assigned here by a germline match of the DNA. V trimming: 4 bases; J trimming: 3 bases; junction bases outside the gene matches: 3. The CDR3 runs to 12 residues. Germline CDR1 EGSTGY, CDR2 YDSYTSSV. Here the CDR3 reads CATWEGYYKKLF. DNA of the CDR3: TGTGCCACCTGGGAGGGTTATTATAAGAAACTCTTT.

Judged by abundance, this clone is medium-sized. CDR3 nucleotides: TGTGCCACCTGGGACAGCCCAAATTATTATAAGAAACTCTTT. It yields the protein CATWDSPNYYKKLF. This chain links TRGV5 with TRGJ1 or TRGJ2. Matching the DNA to germline supplied the J gene, which TCRdb does not give. Germline assignment: CDR1 VINAFY and CDR2 YDVSNSKD. J gave up 1 base and V 1 base, and 4 bases lay outside the gene matches. The CDR3 loop spans 14 amino acids.

This sequence joins TRGV4 and TRGJ1 or TRGJ2. TCRdb records no J gene; here it was assigned by comparing the DNA to germline. The CDR3 runs 14 residues. Germline assignment: CDR1 EGSTGY and CDR2 YDSYTSSV. The V gene end was trimmed by 5 bases and the J gene end by 4 bases; junction bases not matched to a gene: 11. CDR3 in amino acids: CATWGRQGYYKKLF. The CDR3 region has the DNA TGTGCCACCTGGGGTCGTCAGGGATATTATAAGAAACTCTTT.

The rearrangement uses TRGV10 and TRGJ1 or TRGJ2. The J gene, not given by TCRdb, was assigned here from a germline match of the nucleotide sequence. TRGV10 is an open reading frame, and its role is uncertain. The CDR3 runs to 15 residues. Trimming at V came to 8 bases and at J to 12 bases, leaving 23 bases not matched to a gene. CDR3 bases: TGTGCTGCGTGGGGAACCCCACCAAAAGCAACAGGGAAACTCTTT. Translating gives CAAWGTPPKATGKLF.

The sample holds a few counts of this clone. V gene TRGV4 combines with J gene TRGJ1 or TRGJ2. In the absence of a J gene in TCRdb, the DNA was matched to germline to assign it here. V trimming: 9 bases; J trimming: 11 bases; junction bases outside the gene matches: 10. This CDR3 is 10 amino acids long. Looked up from germline, CDR1 is EGSTGY and CDR2 is YDSYTSSV. CDR3 in DNA: TGTGCCACCCCCCCCCCTGAGAAACTCTTT. Residues: CATPPPEKLF.

This clone was counted between two and nine times. This chain uses TRGV11 with TRGJ1 or TRGJ2. The J gene, left out of TCRdb, was set here by checking the DNA against germline. TRGV11 counts as an open reading frame of uncertain function. V lost 8 bases, J lost 3 bases, and 7 bases stayed unmatched. The CDR3 length is 13 residues. The CDR3 loop reads CACWTPSYYKKLF. The DNA of the CDR3 is TGTGCCTGCTGGACCCCCTCTTATTATAAGAAACTCTTT.

The chain recombines TRGV8 with TRGJ1 or TRGJ2. Assignment of the J gene here rests on matching the DNA to germline, because TCRdb gives none. Germline assignment: CDR1 VENAVY and CDR2 YDSYNSRV. The CDR3 length is 16 residues. The V gene end was trimmed by 1 base and the J gene end by 0 bases; junction bases not matched to a gene: 9. The CDR3 coding sequence is TGTGCCACCTGGGATAGCCCATTCCTGAATTATTATAAGAAACTCTTT. As protein: CATWDSPFLNYYKKLF.

By proportion, this clone is medium-sized. The chain carries TRGV5 and TRGJ1 or TRGJ2. TCRdb lists no J gene, so it was determined here by aligning the DNA to germline. V trimming: 0 bases; J trimming: 2 bases; junction bases outside the gene matches: 7. CDR3 length: 15 amino acids. Germline V gives CDR1 VINAFY, CDR2 YDVSNSKD. As DNA, the CDR3 is TGTGCCACCTGGGACAGGCTGAGGGATTATTATAAGAAACTCTTT. Translation: CATWDRLRDYYKKLF.

In regard to this clone: Because the CDR3's place on the DNA is in doubt, the DNA is left out and the CDR3 is given as listed by TCRdb. The V gene is TRGV9, but the J gene lacks a call. The CDR3 is made up of 19 amino acids, end residues included. CDR1 and CDR2 from the germline V gene are GITISATS and ISYDGTV (reference sequence). CDR3 sequence reads: CALWEAVIIRNSLAVEQHF.